Each of the 29 T cell receptor beta chains below was sequenced from the same sample in a study of response to subunit inactivated influenza vaccine. Each CDR3 protein is one row after TCRdb ran MiXCR on the RT-PCR reads. The sample carries a few hundred thousand distinct CDR3 sequences, around a fifth recorded once. This material consisted of PBMCs from blood, taken about 19 months after vaccination. These receptors originate from a man between 50 and 70 years old who received an inactivated influenza vaccine.

The gene calls are TRBV29-1 and TRBJ2-3; D is undetermined. This CDR3 contains 10 residues. Looked up from germline, CDR1 is SQVTM and CDR2 is ANQGSEA. Trimming took 7 bases from V and 6 from J, leaving 8 bases between them. The CDR3 sequence is CSAWVDTQYF. CDR3 sequence (DNA): TGCAGCGCCTGGGTGGATACGCAGTATTTT.

In its sample, this clonotype was seen a few times. The rearrangement links TRBV27 to TRBJ1-1; D uncertain. The CDR3 is made up of 15 amino acids. V shed 2 bases and J shed 2 bases, with 12 bases lying between them. The germline CDR1 and CDR2 sequences are MNHEY and SMNVEV (reference sequence). The DNA for the CDR3 is TGTGCCAGCAGTTTACACTTCGCGTCTAACACTGAAGCTTTCTTT. Protein: CASSLHFASNTEAFF.

CDR3 in DNA: TGTGCCAGCAGCCAAGGGGGGAGCCCAGATACGCAGTATTTT. It encodes CASSQGGSPDTQYF. The chain couples TRBV4-2 to TRBJ2-3; tentatively, D is TRBD1 or TRBD2 (5 bases each). V was clipped by 1 base and J by 4 bases, with 9 bases between them. Germline values: CDR1 LGHNA, CDR2 YNFKEQ. CDR3 length: 14 residues.

This clonotype has more than one count but fewer than ten. V is TRBV7-2 and J is TRBJ2-1, with 8 bases matching TRBD2. The CDR3 extends over 15 amino acids. J gave up 5 bases and V 4 bases, and 7 bases lay outside the gene matches. Per germline, CDR1 SGHTA and CDR2 FQGNSA. CDR3 DNA sequence: TGTGCCAGCAGCTCAGGCAGCGGGAGTCACAATGAGCAGTTCTTC. Translating gives CASSSGSGSHNEQFF.

The genes are TRBV3-1 and TRBJ2-1, with TRBD2 as a possible D gene (5 bases). Deletions cut 5 bases from V and 14 bases from J, with 22 bases between. CDR3 length: 14 amino acids. Germline CDR1 is LGHDT and CDR2 is YNNKEL (reference sequence). CDR3 nucleotide sequence: TGTGCCAGCAGCGAGTGGATCGGAGACGGGGTAGAGTTCTTC. This gives the protein CASSEWIGDGVEFF.

J is TRBJ1-5 and V is TRBV20-1; a weak D match, TRBD1 (5 bases). CDR3 length equals 14 residues. Trimming took off 1 base at V and 2 bases at J, with 9 bases between the two ends. Germline V gene data show CDR1 as DFQATT and CDR2 as SNEGSKA (reference sequence). CDR3 sequence (DNA): TGCAGTGCTAGAGTGGGGGTCGGCAATCAGCCCCAGCATTTT. Translating it yields CSARVGVGNQPQHF.

The rearrangement joins TRBV9 to TRBJ2-5; D is perhaps TRBD1 (5 bases). Germline V gives CDR1 SGDLS, CDR2 YYNGEE. V lost 0 bases, J lost 0 bases, and 9 bases lay in between. The CDR3 is 15 residues long. CDR3 amino acids: CASSVAQGYQETQYF. As DNA, the CDR3 is TGTGCCAGCAGCGTAGCTCAGGGATACCAAGAGACCCAGTACTTC.

This clonotype turned up a few times. V and J are TRBV5-1 and TRBJ1-6; no firm D call. V shed 5 bases and J shed 3 bases, with 9 bases lying between them. The germline gives CDR1 SGHRS, CDR2 YFSETQ. CDR3 length: 14 residues. CDR3 DNA sequence: TGCGCCAGCAGAGTGGCAGACTATAATTCACCCCTCCACTTT. Its translation: CASRVADYNSPLHF.

The rearrangement uses TRBV20-1 and TRBJ1-5; 7 bases fit TRBD1. With 8 bases clipped from V and 6 bases from J, the junction kept 4 bases outside the gene matches. The V gene's germline CDR1 is DFQATT and CDR2 SNEGSKA (reference sequence). The CDR3 extends over 11 amino acids. This CDR3 reads CSWTGTQPQHF. CDR3 nucleotides: TGCAGTTGGACAGGAACTCAGCCCCAGCATTTT.

V usage is TRBV20-1 and J usage is TRBJ1-5; 10 bases are a match to TRBD1. The V gene end was trimmed by 0 bases and the J gene end by 8 bases; junction bases not matched to a gene: 4. CDR1 and CDR2 from the germline V gene are DFQATT and SNEGSKA (reference sequence). The length of the CDR3 is 14 residues. In DNA form, the CDR3 reads TGCAGTGCTAGAGATGGGGACAGGGGTGAGCCCCAGCATTTT. Residues: CSARDGDRGEPQHF.

This clonotype has at least ten counts. DNA of the CDR3: TGTGCCAGCAGTTACTCGATTTTCGGCAGGGAAGAAGCTTTCTTT. Translation gives CASSYSIFGREEAFF. The V gene is TRBV6-5, the J gene TRBJ1-1; maybe TRBD1 (5 bases). Germline CDR1 and CDR2: MNHEY and SVGAGI. V was clipped by 0 bases and J by 8 bases, with 16 bases between them. This CDR3 spans 15 amino acids.

At least ten counts were recorded for this clonotype. CDR3 coding DNA: TGCAGTGCTACCGGGACAGGGGGTTACCAGCCCCAGCATTTT. Residues: CSATGTGGYQPQHF. J is TRBJ1-5 and V is TRBV20-1, with 11 positions matching TRBD1. CDR1 and CDR2 (germline): DFQATT, SNEGSKA (reference sequence). The ends lost 4 bases at V and 7 bases at J; junction bases unmatched: 6. This CDR3 region has 14 residues.

J is TRBJ2-7 and V is TRBV7-2; 8 nucleotides match TRBD1. The germline V gene encodes CDR1 SGHTA and CDR2 FQGNSA. The CDR3 sequence is 15 residues long. V lost 4 bases and J lost 6; bases outside the gene matches: 11. The CDR3 region has the DNA TGTGCCAGCAGCTCGACAGGGGTGGCGTCGGGCGAGCAGTACTTC. It specifies CASSSTGVASGEQYF.

This clonotype was detected many times. This chain links TRBV6-5 with TRBJ1-3; D is undetermined. The CDR3 contains 17 residues. Germline V CDR1 and CDR2: MNHEY, SVGAGI. V was shortened by 5 bases and J by 0 bases, with 17 bases between the two germline ends. CDR3 in amino acids: CASSLSNLPGSGNTIYF. DNA of the CDR3: TGTGCCAGCAGTCTATCGAACCTGCCGGGCTCTGGAAACACCATATATTTT.

This clonotype was detected only a few times. The CDR3: CASSTSFAPYNEQFF. The DNA for the CDR3 is TGTGCCAGTAGTACCTCTTTTGCTCCCTACAATGAGCAGTTCTTC. This chain joins TRBV19 and TRBJ2-1; unclear D gene. The germline gives CDR1 LNHDA, CDR2 SQIVND (reference sequence). This CDR3 comprises 15 residues. Trimming stripped 4 bases from V and 2 bases from J, with 12 bases between.

This clonotype appeared a few times. This chain joins TRBV11-2 and TRBJ1-4; no clear D. The germline V and J ends were trimmed by 2 bases and 4 bases, with 20 bases remaining between them. Looked up from germline, CDR1 is SGHAT and CDR2 is FQNNGV. The CDR3 covers 18 residues. The CDR3 region has the DNA TGTGCCAGCAGCTTATCTTATCGTGGGGTGTTGGGTAATGAAAAACTGTTTTTT. Amino acids: CASSLSYRGVLGNEKLFF.

The rearrangement uses TRBV20-1 and TRBJ2-3; maybe TRBD2 (6 bases). Germline V gene data show CDR1 as DFQATT and CDR2 as SNEGSKA (reference sequence). V was shortened by 3 bases and J by 4 bases, with 17 bases between the two germline ends. The length of the CDR3 is 15 residues. CDR3 bases: TGCAGTGCTAGTATGGCAGGGAGGCCCTCAGATACGCAGTATTTT. It yields the protein CSASMAGRPSDTQYF.

This sequence joins TRBV7-6 and TRBJ1-6, with D possibly matching TRBD1 (5 bases). This CDR3 has 15 amino acids. Germline lookup yields CDR1 SGHVS and CDR2 FNYEAQ. Between the trimmed V and J ends, which lost 4 bases and 6 bases, there was a span of 13 bases. The CDR3: CASSSRTSINSPLHF. The CDR3 DNA reads as TGTGCCAGCAGCTCCAGGACAAGTATTAATTCACCCCTCCACTTT. The entire variable domain, with the rest obtained from reference TRBV7-6 and TRBJ1-6, is as follows: GAGVSQSPRYKVTKRGQDVALRCDPISGHVSLYWYRQALGQGPEFLTYFNYEAQQDKSGLPNDRFSAERPEGSISTLTIQRTEQRDSAMYRCASSSRTSINSPLHFGNGTRLTVT.

The gene calls are TRBV29-1 and TRBJ2-5; the D call may be TRBD1 or TRBD2 (6 bases each). The germline V and J ends were trimmed by 6 bases and 3 bases, with 20 bases remaining between them. Germline V gives CDR1 SQVTM, CDR2 ANQGSEA. CDR3 size: 15 residues. This CDR3 reads CSVINREAWEETQYF. The CDR3 DNA sequence: TGCAGCGTGATCAACAGGGAGGCCTGGGAAGAGACCCAGTACTTC.

This clonotype came up a few times. The chain recombines TRBV24-1 with TRBJ2-5; 10 bases match TRBD1. J gave up 5 bases and V 4 bases, and 6 bases lay outside the gene matches. Germline V gene data show CDR1 as KGHDR and CDR2 as SFDVKD. CDR3 length: 15 amino acids. In DNA, the CDR3 is TGTGCCACCAGTGAGGGGGGACAGGGGAGTGAGACCCAGTACTTC. It encodes CATSEGGQGSETQYF.

The V and J genes are TRBV5-4 and TRBJ1-6; TRBD1 is a possible D gene (5 bases). Looked up from germline, CDR1 is SGHNT and CDR2 is YYREEE (reference sequence). V lost 0 bases, J lost 6 bases, and 10 bases lay in between. The CDR3 covers 15 residues. The CDR3 region has the DNA TGTGCCAGCAGCTTGGTCGGGACCGGTAATTCACCCCTCCACTTT. It codes for CASSLVGTGNSPLHF.

The V and J genes are TRBV12-3 or TRBV12-4 and TRBJ2-4; 9 positions agree with TRBD1. J lost 2 bases, V lost 5 bases, and 10 bases had no gene match. The CDR3 consists of 17 residues. CDR3 in amino acids: CASSPVGQGNPKNIQYF. For the CDR3, the DNA is TGTGCCAGCAGTCCCGTCGGACAGGGGAACCCCAAAAACATTCAGTACTTC.

This clonotype was counted a few times. CDR3: CASSSDLQYGYTF. CDR3 DNA sequence: TGTGCCAGCAGCTCGGACCTACAATATGGCTACACCTTC. This chain uses TRBV7-2 with TRBJ1-2; no firm D call. Germline V CDR1 and CDR2: SGHTA, FQGNSA. Between the trimmed V and J ends, which lost 4 bases and 5 bases, there was a span of 11 bases. This CDR3 is built from 13 residues.

V gene TRBV20-1 combines with J gene TRBJ2-4; D not certain. CDR3 size: 16 residues. Per the germline V gene, CDR1 is DFQATT and CDR2 is SNEGSKA (reference sequence). V was pared by 6 bases and J by 0 bases, with 18 bases between. The CDR3, as DNA: TGCAGTGCCCGTCTTGGATTGAGACTAGCCAAAAACATTCAGTACTTC. It specifies CSARLGLRLAKNIQYF.

This sequence joins TRBV6-1 and TRBJ1-4; 9 bases fit TRBD1. The V segment lost 6 bases and the J segment 5 bases; nucleotides outside the gene matches: 4. The CDR3 length is 14 residues. The V gene's germline CDR1 is MNHNS and CDR2 SASEGT. CDR3 residues: CASRPGTGNEKLFF. CDR3 bases: TGTGCCAGCAGGCCCGGGACAGGGAATGAAAAACTGTTTTTT.

The chain links TRBV20-1 to TRBJ2-5, with D unresolved. The V gene lost 4 bases and the J gene lost 2 bases, with 17 bases spanning the gap. The CDR3 is 15 residues long. Germline-derived CDR1 and CDR2 are DFQATT and SNEGSKA (reference sequence). Here the CDR3 DNA reads TGCAGTGCTAACTCTAACCTTTCTCCGCAAGAGACCCAGTACTTC. This encodes CSANSNLSPQETQYF.

This chain uses TRBV25-1 with TRBJ2-5; weak D call: TRBD1 (5 bases). The CDR3 is 13 amino acids. Trimming removed 3 bases at V and 5 bases at J, with 10 bases between. Germline lookup yields CDR1 MGHDK and CDR2 SYGVNS. DNA for the CDR3: TGTGCCAGCAGTGATGCCAGGGTTGAGACCCAGTACTTC. It yields the protein CASSDARVETQYF.

The V call is TRBV27, the J call TRBJ2-2; no firm D call. Trimming removed 2 bases at V and 7 bases at J, with 14 bases between. Germline V lookup: CDR1 MNHEY, CDR2 SMNVEV (reference sequence). This CDR3 spans 15 amino acids. The CDR3 spells CASSLNGWSGGELFF. In DNA form, the CDR3 reads TGTGCCAGCAGTTTAAATGGATGGTCGGGCGGGGAGCTGTTTTTT.

The chain is built from TRBV2 and TRBJ2-2; D not resolved. The germline CDR1 and CDR2 sequences are SNHLY and FYNNEI. The CDR3 contains 13 residues. The V end lost 4 bases, the J end lost 9 bases, and 12 bases lay between the germline ends. The CDR3 nucleotides are TGTGCCAGCAGTGGGCAGCTTCTCCGGGAGCTGTTTTTT. Its protein product is CASSGQLLRELFF.